This T cell receptor beta chain was found in a study of T cell responses to AZD1222 COVID-19 vaccine. Generated by immunoSEQ multiplex PCR, the TCRdb table keeps only in-frame clones and is missing some. The repertoire holds about 140,000 clones, about 92% seen once, with approximately 1.8% in the top ten. This CDR3 has 15 residues. Germline V gene lookup returns CDR1 SGHTA and CDR2 FQGNSA. Losses at the gene ends were 5 bases for V and 2 bases for J; bases not matched to a gene: 8. The gene calls are TRBV7-2 and TRBJ1-1, with 7 bases matching TRBD1. The sequences come from peripheral blood, collected 28 days after the second AZD1222 dose. The receptor's source is an adult who received the AZD1222 COVID-19 vaccine. The CDR3 nucleotides are TGTGCCAGCAGCAAGAGGGACAGCTCCAACACTGAAGCTTTCTTT. Its protein product is CASSKRDSSNTEAFF.